This is a list of T cell receptor beta chains from one sample in a study of T cells in Graves' hyperthyroidism and ophthalmopathy. Each CDR3 protein gets one entry after TCRdb re-called the multiplex PCR reads with MiXCR. This sample has under 350,000 distinct CDR3 sequences, with about 17% found just once. The sequenced sample was blood. The receptors shown here come from a woman aged 55 to 70 with Graves' ophthalmopathy. Each CDR3 is given with its conserved first and last residue. The size field reads once, few, many, or a class for an expanded clone.

j_gene: TRBJ2-1
abundance: many
v_gene: TRBV7-9
CDR3aa: CASSLELAVSYNEQFF

j_gene: TRBJ2-7
abundance: few
v_gene: TRBV7-9
CDR3aa: CASSPIAGAYEQYF

j_gene: TRBJ1-1
abundance: few
v_gene: TRBV4-3
CDR3aa: CASSHLGGADEAFF

j_gene: TRBJ2-5
abundance: many
v_gene: TRBV18
CDR3aa: CASSPSLQGKTQYF

j_gene: TRBJ2-4
abundance: many
v_gene: TRBV7-2
CDR3aa: CASSPGEGNIQYF

j_gene: TRBJ1-5
abundance: few
v_gene: TRBV20-1
CDR3aa: CSAVQGDQPQHF

j_gene: TRBJ1-1
abundance: many
v_gene: TRBV5-1
CDR3aa: CASSLEGPSSTEAFF

j_gene: TRBJ2-3
abundance: many
v_gene: TRBV14
CDR3aa: CASSQDSVSGRITDTQYF

j_gene: TRBJ2-3
abundance: few
v_gene: TRBV19
CDR3aa: CASSRRTRTDTQYF

j_gene: TRBJ1-4
abundance: many
v_gene: TRBV2
CDR3aa: CASTLELGEKLFF

j_gene: TRBJ1-1
abundance: many
v_gene: TRBV7-2
CDR3aa: CASSLVGGVTEAFF